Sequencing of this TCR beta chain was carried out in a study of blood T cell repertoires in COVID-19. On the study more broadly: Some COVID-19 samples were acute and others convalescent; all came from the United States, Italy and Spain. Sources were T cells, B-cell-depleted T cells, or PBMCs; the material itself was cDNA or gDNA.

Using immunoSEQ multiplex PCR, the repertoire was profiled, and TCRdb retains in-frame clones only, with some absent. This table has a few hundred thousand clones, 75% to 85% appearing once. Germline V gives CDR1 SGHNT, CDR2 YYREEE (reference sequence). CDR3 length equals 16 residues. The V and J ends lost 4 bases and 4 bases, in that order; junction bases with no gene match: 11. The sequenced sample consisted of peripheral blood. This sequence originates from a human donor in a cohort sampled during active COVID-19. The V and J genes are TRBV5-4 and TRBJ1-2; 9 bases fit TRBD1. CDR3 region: CASSPEPGQGAYGYTF. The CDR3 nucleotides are TGTGCCAGCAGCCCCGAACCGGGACAGGGCGCCTATGGCTACACCTTC.